This note documents a single T cell receptor (beta chain) sequence. Its antigen remains unidentified. Using its own MiXCR run on the multiplex PCR reads, TCRdb lists one record per CDR3 protein. This sample has under 85,000 distinct CDR3 sequences; about 21% occur once, and the top ten carry about 2.2%. The sample belongs to a study of breast tumors, draining lymph nodes, adjacent tissues. Axillary draining lymph nodes of breast cancer patients supplied the node samples. Broader study findings: Most tumor T cells seemingly derive from lymph node, then expand in tumor. Compared with lymph nodes, tumors were less diverse; compared with nontumor tissue, more. Luminal-like breast cancer showed significantly higher tumor–nontumor repertoire similarity than basal-like. That most tumor T cells come from lymph nodes remained unproven.

V gave up 4 bases and J gave up 4 bases, with 16 bases separating them. The CDR3 spans 15 residues. CDR1 LNHDA and CDR2 SQIVND come from the germline V gene (reference sequence). The clonotype comes from a female donor with breast cancer. Some clones in this sample may be carry-over from other donors' samples. The chain employs TRBV19 and TRBJ1-1; D possibly corresponds to TRBD1 (6 bases). The material sequenced was axillary lymph node tissue. CDR3 sequence: CASSKETGLSTEAFF. The CDR3 bases are TGTGCCAGTAGTAAGGAGACAGGCCTGAGCACTGAAGCTTTCTTT.